This TCR delta chain was retrieved from a study of gamma-delta chains in newborns, infants, children. On the study more broadly: Microbial exposure reportedly drives polyclonal innate γδ T cell expansion after birth.

This clone was counted between two and nine times. The ends lost 0 bases at V and 2 bases at J; junction bases unmatched: 1. The CDR3 is 16 amino acids. Per germline, CDR1 GEAIGNYY and CDR2 EKD. TCRdb ran CATT on the reads. Of some 2,300 delta-chain clones in the sample, over 8.5% are singletons; the top ten hold around 15%. The specimen sequenced was blood. The receptor's source is a child who was a newborn, infant or young child, either healthy, febrile or measles-vaccinated (not recorded which). V usage is TRDV2 and J usage is TRDJ2, with 11 bases lining up with TRDD3. The CDR3: CACDTVGDTLTAQLFF. Written as DNA, the CDR3 is TGTGCCTGTGACACCGTGGGGGATACGTTGACAGCACAACTCTTCTTT.